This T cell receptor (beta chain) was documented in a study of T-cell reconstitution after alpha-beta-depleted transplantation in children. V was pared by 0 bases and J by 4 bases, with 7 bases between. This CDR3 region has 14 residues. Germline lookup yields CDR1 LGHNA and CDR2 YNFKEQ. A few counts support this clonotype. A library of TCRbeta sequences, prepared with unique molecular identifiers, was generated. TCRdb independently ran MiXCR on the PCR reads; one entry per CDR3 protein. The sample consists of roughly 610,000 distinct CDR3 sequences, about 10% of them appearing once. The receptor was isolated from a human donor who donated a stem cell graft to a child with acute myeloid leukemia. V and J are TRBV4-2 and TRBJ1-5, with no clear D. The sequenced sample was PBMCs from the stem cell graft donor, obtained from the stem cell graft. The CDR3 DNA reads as TGTGCCAGCAGCCAAGATTGGGGAAATCAGCCCCAGCATTTT. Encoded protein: CASSQDWGNQPQHF.